Listed below are T cell receptor beta chains from one sample, sequenced in a study of cytomegalovirus exposure and HLA in healthy donors. The data were produced by immunoSEQ multiplex PCR, yet TCRdb's version contains in-frame clones alone and is incomplete. The table lists roughly 100,000 clones, around 82% of them singletons, with about 5% in the top ten. The sample consisted of PBMCs. The receptors here all came from a man aged 40-50 years in good health and CMV-seropositive. Each CDR3 is given with its conserved first and last residue. A D gene is named only where the DNA matches it firmly. Where a row states a size, it is once, few, many or the class of an expanded clone; other rows omit it.

d_call,clone_size,j_call,v_call,cdr3_nt,cdr3_aa
TRBD1,-,TRBJ1-1,TRBV7-3,TGTGCCAGCAGCTTAGACCGGACAGGAAGAACTGAAGCTTTCTTT,CASSLDRTGRTEAFF
-,-,TRBJ1-1,TRBV5-8,TGTGCCAGCAGCTTGGCGAGACGGAGATATGAGGTCACTGAAGCTTTCTTT,CASSLARRRYEVTEAFF
-,-,TRBJ1-4,TRBV6-4,TGTGCCAGCAGTGGCCACAGGGTTTATAATGAAAAACTGTTTTTT,CASSGHRVYNEKLFF
TRBD1,-,TRBJ1-2,TRBV4-2,TGTGCCAGCAGCCGGGGACAGGGGGCGCGCAACTATGGCTACACCTTC,CASSRGQGARNYGYTF
TRBD2,once,TRBJ2-7,TRBV30,TGTGCCTGGAACAGCGGGAGACAATACGAGCAGTACTTC,CAWNSGRQYEQYF
TRBD1,-,TRBJ2-2,TRBV19,TGTGCCAGTAGGACGGGGACAGGACTTTACACCGGGGAGCTGTTTTTT,CASRTGTGLYTGELFF
-,-,TRBJ1-4,TRBV5-1,TGCGCCAGCAGCCTAGAGACTAATGAAAAACTGTTTTTT,CASSLETNEKLFF
TRBD1,once,TRBJ2-1,TRBV5-8,TGTGCCAGCAGCACTGGCGGGGACAGGGCTAATGAGCAGTTCTTC,CASSTGGDRANEQFF
TRBD1,-,TRBJ2-1,TRBV6-1,TGTGCCAGCAGGGCCGGGACAGTGCGGACGGGTGAGCAGTTCTTC,CASRAGTVRTGEQFF
TRBD1,-,TRBJ1-2,TRBV29-1,TGCAGCGTTGAGGCCCCAGACAGGGAAGGAGGCTACACCTTC,CSVEAPDREGGYTF
TRBD1,-,TRBJ2-2,TRBV14,TGTGCCAGCAGCGACGGGACAGGGGATAACACCGGGGAGCTGTTTTTT,CASSDGTGDNTGELFF
-,-,TRBJ2-7,TRBV28,TGTGCCAGCAGTTCACGGCGGGCGACAAGGGAACCCTACGAGCAGTACTTC,CASSSRRATREPYEQYF
-,-,TRBJ1-1,TRBV21-1,TGTGCCAAATCAGGGAGGGGGTACACTGAAGCTTTCTTT,CAKSGRGYTEAFF
TRBD1,-,TRBJ1-1,TRBV11-1,TGTGCCAGCAGCTTAGAACAGGGGGCAAGAGGGACTGAAGCTTTCTTT,CASSLEQGARGTEAFF
-,-,TRBJ2-3,TRBV5-1,TGCGCCAGCACAAGCGACTCTAGCACAGATACGCAGTATTTT,CASTSDSSTDTQYF
-,-,TRBJ1-5,TRBV6-1,TGTGCCAGCAGATTAGCTAGCAATCAGCCCCAGCATTTT,CASRLASNQPQHF
-,-,TRBJ2-7,TRBV28,TGTGCCACCCCCAACGACAGGTTCAGGTACGAGCAGTACTTC,CATPNDRFRYEQYF
-,-,TRBJ1-2,TRBV5-4,TGTGCCAGCAGCTTGGTCGACTCTAACTATGGCTACACCTTC,CASSLVDSNYGYTF
TRBD2,-,TRBJ2-3,TRBV4-2,TGTGCCAGCAGCCAAGAGGCTAGCGGTTACACAGATACGCAGTATTTT,CASSQEASGYTDTQYF
TRBD1,-,TRBJ1-1,TRBV4-1,TGCGCCAGCAGTCAACGAACAGGGGAGGCTTTCTTT,CASSQRTGEAFF
TRBD1,few,TRBJ2-7,TRBV30,TGTGCCTGGAGGCACAGGGGCCCCCGGTACGAGCAGTACTTC,CAWRHRGPRYEQYF
-,-,TRBJ2-7,TRBV4-2,TGTGCCAGCAGCCAAGACCGCCCGGGACATAGCTCCTACGAGCAGTACTTC,CASSQDRPGHSSYEQYF
-,-,TRBJ2-1,TRBV19,TGTGCCAGTAGTACGACAGGCTCCTACAATGAGCAGTTCTTC,CASSTTGSYNEQFF
TRBD1,-,TRBJ2-1,TRBV5-1,TGCGCCAGCAGCCCCAGGGGACAGGGGAACTACAATGAGCAGTTCTTC,CASSPRGQGNYNEQFF
-,-,TRBJ1-2,TRBV6-1,TGTGCCAGCACCGACACCTATGGCTACACCTTC,CASTDTYGYTF
-,-,TRBJ1-2,TRBV6-5,TGTGCCAGCAGTTACGGACTAGGACTGTGGGGCTACACCTTC,CASSYGLGLWGYTF
-,-,TRBJ2-2,TRBV11-3,TGTGCCAGCAGCTCAATCAGCGGAACGAACACCGGGGAGCTGTTTTTT,CASSSISGTNTGELFF
-,-,TRBJ2-7,TRBV7-9,TGTGCCAGCAGCTTATTTGAGGACTACGAGCAGTACTTC,CASSLFEDYEQYF
TRBD1,few,TRBJ2-1,TRBV5-6,TGTGCCAGCAGCCCCGGGACAGGGGGCACTGAGCAGTTCTTC,CASSPGTGGTEQFF
TRBD2,-,TRBJ2-7,TRBV28,TGTGCCAGCGTAGCGGGGAACTACGAGCAGTACTTC,CASVAGNYEQYF
TRBD1,-,TRBJ1-2,TRBV5-1,TGCGCCAGCAGCTGGACAGGTGGCGGCTACACCTTC,CASSWTGGGYTF
-,-,TRBJ1-3,TRBV4-2,TGTGCCAGCAGCCAAGATTGGGGGGTTGGAAACACCATATATTTT,CASSQDWGVGNTIYF
-,-,TRBJ2-1,TRBV29-1,TGCAGCGTTGTGGGCGGAGGGACTTACAATGAGCAGTTCTTC,CSVVGGGTYNEQFF
-,-,TRBJ1-2,TRBV5-1,TGCGCCAGCAGCTTGGCTGCACAGGGCCAGGGGGGCTACACCTTC,CASSLAAQGQGGYTF
-,-,TRBJ1-1,TRBV29-1,TGCAGCGGCCAAGGGGGGGCCCTATCTGAAGCTTTCTTT,CSGQGGALSEAFF
-,-,TRBJ2-3,TRBV28,TGTGCCAGCAGTTCCGGGCTCGGGGGTATCGATACGCAGTATTTT,CASSSGLGGIDTQYF
-,-,TRBJ2-7,TRBV6-1,TGTGCCAGCAGTGAACAGGCCATGTTGTACGAGCAGTACTTC,CASSEQAMLYEQYF
TRBD1,-,TRBJ1-3,TRBV7-6,TGTGCCAGCAGCGGGACAGGGGTGGGGAACACCATATATTTT,CASSGTGVGNTIYF
-,-,TRBJ1-5,TRBV5-8,TGTGCCAGCAGCGTGGACGGTAATAATCAGCCCCAGCATTTT,CASSVDGNNQPQHF
TRBD1,-,TRBJ2-3,TRBV30,TGTGCCTGGAGGGGCCAGGGGGTTACGCAGTATTTT,CAWRGQGVTQYF
TRBD1,-,TRBJ1-5,TRBV19,TGTGCCAGTAGTTTTTGGGACAGCGTTAATCAGCCCCAGCATTTT,CASSFWDSVNQPQHF
TRBD1,-,TRBJ1-5,TRBV27,TGTGCCAGCAGTTTGAACAGGGGTCAGCCCCAGCATTTT,CASSLNRGQPQHF